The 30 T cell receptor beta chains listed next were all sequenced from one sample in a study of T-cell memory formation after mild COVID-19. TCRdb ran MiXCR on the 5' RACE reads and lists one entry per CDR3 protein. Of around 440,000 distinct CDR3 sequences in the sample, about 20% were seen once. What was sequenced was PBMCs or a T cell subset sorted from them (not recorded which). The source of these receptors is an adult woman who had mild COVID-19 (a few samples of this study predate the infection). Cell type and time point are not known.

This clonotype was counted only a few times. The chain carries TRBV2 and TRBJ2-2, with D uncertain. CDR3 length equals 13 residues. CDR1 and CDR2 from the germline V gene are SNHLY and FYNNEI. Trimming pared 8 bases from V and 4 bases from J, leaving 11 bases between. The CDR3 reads CASEATVTGELFF. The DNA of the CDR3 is TGTGCCAGCGAGGCAACCGTCACCGGGGAGCTGTTTTTT.

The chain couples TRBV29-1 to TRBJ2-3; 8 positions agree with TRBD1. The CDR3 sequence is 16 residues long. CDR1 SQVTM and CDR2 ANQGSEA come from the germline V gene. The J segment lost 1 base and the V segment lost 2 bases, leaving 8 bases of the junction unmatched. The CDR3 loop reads CSVERIGQGRTDTQYF. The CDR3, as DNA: TGCAGCGTTGAAAGGATAGGACAGGGACGCACAGATACGCAGTATTTT.

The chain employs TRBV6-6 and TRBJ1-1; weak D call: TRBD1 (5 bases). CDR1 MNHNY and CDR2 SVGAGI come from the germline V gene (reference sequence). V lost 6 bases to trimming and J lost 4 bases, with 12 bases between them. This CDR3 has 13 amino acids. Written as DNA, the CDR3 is TGTGCCAGCAGCGACAGTTGGAGCACTGAAGCTTTCTTT. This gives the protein CASSDSWSTEAFF.

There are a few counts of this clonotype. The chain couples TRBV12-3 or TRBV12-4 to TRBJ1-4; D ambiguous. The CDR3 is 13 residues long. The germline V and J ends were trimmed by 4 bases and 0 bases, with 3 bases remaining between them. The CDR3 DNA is TGTGCCAGCAGTTCTCCAACTAATGAAAAACTGTTTTTT. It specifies CASSSPTNEKLFF.

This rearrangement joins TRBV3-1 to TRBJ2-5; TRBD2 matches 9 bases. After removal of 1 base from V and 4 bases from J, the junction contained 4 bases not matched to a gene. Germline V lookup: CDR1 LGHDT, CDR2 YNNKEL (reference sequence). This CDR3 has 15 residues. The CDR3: CASSQVAGVRETQYF. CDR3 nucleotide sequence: TGTGCCAGCAGCCAAGTAGCGGGAGTTCGAGAGACCCAGTACTTC.

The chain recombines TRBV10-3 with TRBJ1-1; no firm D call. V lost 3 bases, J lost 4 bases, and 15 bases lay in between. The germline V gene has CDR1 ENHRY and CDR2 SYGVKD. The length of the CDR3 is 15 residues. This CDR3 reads CAISEAWGSSTEAFF. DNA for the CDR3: TGTGCCATCAGTGAAGCTTGGGGATCCTCCACTGAAGCTTTCTTT.

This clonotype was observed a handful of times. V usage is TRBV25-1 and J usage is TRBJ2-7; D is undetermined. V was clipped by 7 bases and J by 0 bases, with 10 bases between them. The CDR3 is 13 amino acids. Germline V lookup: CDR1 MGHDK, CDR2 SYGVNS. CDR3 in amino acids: CASIASSSYEQYF. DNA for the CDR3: TGTGCCAGCATCGCCAGTAGCTCCTACGAGCAGTACTTC.

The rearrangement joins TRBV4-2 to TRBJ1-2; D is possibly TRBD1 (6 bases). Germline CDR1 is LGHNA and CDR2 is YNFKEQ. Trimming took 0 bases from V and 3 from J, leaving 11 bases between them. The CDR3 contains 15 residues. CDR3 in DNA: TGTGCCAGCAGCCAAGATTGGACAGTAGACTATGGCTACACCTTC. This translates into CASSQDWTVDYGYTF.

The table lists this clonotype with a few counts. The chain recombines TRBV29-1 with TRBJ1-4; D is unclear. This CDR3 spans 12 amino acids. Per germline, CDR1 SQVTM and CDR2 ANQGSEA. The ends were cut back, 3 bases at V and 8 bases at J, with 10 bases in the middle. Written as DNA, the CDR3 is TGCAGCGTTGACACCGGGTCCGAAAAACTGTTTTTT. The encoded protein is CSVDTGSEKLFF.

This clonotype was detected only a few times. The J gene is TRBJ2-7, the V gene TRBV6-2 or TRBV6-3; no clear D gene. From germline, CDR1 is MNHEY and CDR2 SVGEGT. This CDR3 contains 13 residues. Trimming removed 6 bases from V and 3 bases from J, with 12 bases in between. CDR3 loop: CASSRTRGYEQYF. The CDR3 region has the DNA TGTGCCAGCAGCCGGACCCGAGGCTACGAGCAGTACTTC.

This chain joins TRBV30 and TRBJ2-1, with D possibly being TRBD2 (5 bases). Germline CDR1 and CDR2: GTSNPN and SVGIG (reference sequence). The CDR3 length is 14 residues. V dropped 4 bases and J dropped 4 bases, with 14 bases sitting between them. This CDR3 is CAWKERSVYNEQFF. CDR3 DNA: TGTGCCTGGAAGGAGCGGAGCGTTTACAATGAGCAGTTCTTC.

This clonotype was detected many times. CDR3 protein: CASSFPGDLNTEAFF. CDR3 coding DNA: TGTGCCAGCAGCTTCCCAGGGGATCTGAACACTGAAGCTTTCTTT. The gene calls are TRBV7-2 and TRBJ1-1; D possibly corresponds to TRBD1 (6 bases). Trimming cost V 3 bases and J 0 bases, with 11 bases left between them. The germline CDR1 and CDR2 sequences are SGHTA and FQGNSA. This CDR3 contains 15 residues.

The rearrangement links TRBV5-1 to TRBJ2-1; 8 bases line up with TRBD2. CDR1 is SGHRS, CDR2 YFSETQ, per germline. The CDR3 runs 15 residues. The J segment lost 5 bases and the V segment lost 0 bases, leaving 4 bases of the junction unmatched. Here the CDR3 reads CASSLERGTNNEQFF. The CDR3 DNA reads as TGCGCCAGCAGCTTGGAGCGGGGGACCAACAATGAGCAGTTCTTC.

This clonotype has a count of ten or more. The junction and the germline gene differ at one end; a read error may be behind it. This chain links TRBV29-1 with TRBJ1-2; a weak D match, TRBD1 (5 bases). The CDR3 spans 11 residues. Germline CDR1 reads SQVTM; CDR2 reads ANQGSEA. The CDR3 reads CSVGALQGRSF. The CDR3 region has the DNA TGCAGCGTTGGAGCCCTTCAGGGCCGGAGTTTC.

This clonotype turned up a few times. The CDR3 region is CASSLAGTGSGNTIYF. The CDR3 DNA is TGTGCCAGCAGCTTAGCCGGGACAGGCTCTGGAAACACCATATATTTT. This sequence joins TRBV7-2 and TRBJ1-3, with TRBD1 matching 8 bases. The germline V gene encodes CDR1 SGHTA and CDR2 FQGNSA. The V segment lost 0 bases and the J segment 0 bases; nucleotides outside the gene matches: 1. This CDR3 region has 16 residues.

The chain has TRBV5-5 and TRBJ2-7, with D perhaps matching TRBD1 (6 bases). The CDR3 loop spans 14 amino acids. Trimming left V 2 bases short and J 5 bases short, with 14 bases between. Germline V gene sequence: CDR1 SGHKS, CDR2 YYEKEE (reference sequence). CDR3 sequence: CASSFGGQPHEQYF. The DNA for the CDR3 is TGTGCCAGCAGCTTTGGGGGCCAGCCTCACGAGCAGTACTTC.

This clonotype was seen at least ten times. The CDR3 DNA reads as TGTGCCAGCAGCTTTCTAGGGGAGACCCAGTACTTC. It specifies CASSFLGETQYF. The rearrangement joins TRBV7-9 to TRBJ2-5; unclear D gene. Trimming removed 3 bases from V and 5 bases from J, with 7 bases in between. The CDR3 covers 12 residues. Germline CDR1 SEHNR, CDR2 FQNEAQ (reference sequence).

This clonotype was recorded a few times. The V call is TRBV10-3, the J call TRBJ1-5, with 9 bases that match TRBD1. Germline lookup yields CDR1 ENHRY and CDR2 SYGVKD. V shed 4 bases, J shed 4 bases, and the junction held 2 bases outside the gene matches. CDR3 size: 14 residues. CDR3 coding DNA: TGTGCCATCAGTGCGGGACAGGGAAATCAGCCCCAGCATTTT. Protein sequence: CAISAGQGNQPQHF.

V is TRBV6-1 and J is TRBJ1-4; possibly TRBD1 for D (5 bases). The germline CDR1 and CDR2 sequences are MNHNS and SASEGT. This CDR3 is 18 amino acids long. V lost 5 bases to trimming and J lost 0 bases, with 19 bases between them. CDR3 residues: CASSSRGIGLSTNEKLFF. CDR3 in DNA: TGTGCCAGCAGTTCCCGGGGGATAGGGTTGTCAACTAATGAAAAACTGTTTTTT.

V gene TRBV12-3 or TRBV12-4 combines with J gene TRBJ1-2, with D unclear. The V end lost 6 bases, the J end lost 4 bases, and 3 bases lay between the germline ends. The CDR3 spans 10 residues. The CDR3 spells CASSIYGYTF. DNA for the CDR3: TGTGCCAGCAGCATCTATGGCTACACCTTC.

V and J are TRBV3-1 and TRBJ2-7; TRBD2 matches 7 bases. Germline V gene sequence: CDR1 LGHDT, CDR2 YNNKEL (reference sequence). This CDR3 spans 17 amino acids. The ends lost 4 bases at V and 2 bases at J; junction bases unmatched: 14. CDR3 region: CASSPRVGGRAPYEQYF. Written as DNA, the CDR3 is TGTGCCAGCAGCCCCCGGGTAGGCGGGAGAGCCCCCTACGAGCAGTACTTC.

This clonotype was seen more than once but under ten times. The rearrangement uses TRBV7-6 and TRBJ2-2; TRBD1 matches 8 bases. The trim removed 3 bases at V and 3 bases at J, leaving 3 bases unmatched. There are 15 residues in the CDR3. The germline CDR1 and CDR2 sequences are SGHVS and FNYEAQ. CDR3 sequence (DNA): TGTGCCAGCAGCTTCGGACAGGGTGACACCGGGGAGCTGTTTTTT. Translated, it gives CASSFGQGDTGELFF. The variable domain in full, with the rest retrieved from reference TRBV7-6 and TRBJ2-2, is GAGVSQSPRYKVTKRGQDVALRCDPISGHVSLYWYRQALGQGPEFLTYFNYEAQQDKSGLPNDRFSAERPEGSISTLTIQRTEQRDSAMYRCASSFGQGDTGELFFGEGSRLTVL.

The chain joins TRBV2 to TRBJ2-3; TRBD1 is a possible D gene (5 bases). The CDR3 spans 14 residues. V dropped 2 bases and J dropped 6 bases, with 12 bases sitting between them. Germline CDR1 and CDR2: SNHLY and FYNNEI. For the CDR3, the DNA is TGTGCCAGCAGTGAACCCGGACATTCGGATACGCAGTATTTT. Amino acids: CASSEPGHSDTQYF.

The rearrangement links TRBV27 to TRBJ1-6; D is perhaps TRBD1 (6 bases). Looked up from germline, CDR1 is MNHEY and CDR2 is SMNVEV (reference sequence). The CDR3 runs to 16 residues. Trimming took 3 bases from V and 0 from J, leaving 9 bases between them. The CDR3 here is CASSLRGGSYNSPLHF. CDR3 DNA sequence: TGTGCCAGCAGTTTGAGGGGGGGCTCCTATAATTCACCCCTCCACTTT.

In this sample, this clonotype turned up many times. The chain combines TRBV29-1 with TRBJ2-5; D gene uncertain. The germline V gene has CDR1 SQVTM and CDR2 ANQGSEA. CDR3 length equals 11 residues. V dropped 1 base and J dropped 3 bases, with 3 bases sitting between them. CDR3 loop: CSVEGKETQYF. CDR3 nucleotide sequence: TGCAGCGTTGAAGGGAAAGAGACCCAGTACTTC.

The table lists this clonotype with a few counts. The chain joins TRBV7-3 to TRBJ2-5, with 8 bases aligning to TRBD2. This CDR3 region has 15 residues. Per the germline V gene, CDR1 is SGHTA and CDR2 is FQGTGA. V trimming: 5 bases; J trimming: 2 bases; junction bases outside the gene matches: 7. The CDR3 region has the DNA TGTGCCAGCAGCCCCCGACCGGGGGGGCAAGAGACCCAGTACTTC. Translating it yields CASSPRPGGQETQYF.

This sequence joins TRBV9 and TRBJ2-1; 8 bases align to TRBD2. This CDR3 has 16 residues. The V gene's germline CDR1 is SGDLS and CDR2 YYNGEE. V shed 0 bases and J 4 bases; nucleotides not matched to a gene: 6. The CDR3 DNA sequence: TGTGCCAGCAGCGTAGCAGGGCGGGGGGCATACAATGAGCAGTTCTTC. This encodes CASSVAGRGAYNEQFF.

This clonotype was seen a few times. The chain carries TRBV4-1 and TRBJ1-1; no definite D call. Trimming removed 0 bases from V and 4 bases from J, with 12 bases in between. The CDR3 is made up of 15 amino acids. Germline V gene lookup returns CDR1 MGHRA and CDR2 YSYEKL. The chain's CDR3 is CASSQDWGAGTEAFF. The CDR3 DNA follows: TGCGCCAGCAGCCAAGATTGGGGAGCGGGCACTGAAGCTTTCTTT.

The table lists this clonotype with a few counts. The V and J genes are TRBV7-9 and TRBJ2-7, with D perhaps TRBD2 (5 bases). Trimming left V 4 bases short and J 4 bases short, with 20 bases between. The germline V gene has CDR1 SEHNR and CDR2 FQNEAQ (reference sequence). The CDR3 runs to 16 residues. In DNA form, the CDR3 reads TGTGCCAGCAGCTCCGACCTTGGGTTTTCGGGGTACGAGCAGTACTTC. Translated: CASSSDLGFSGYEQYF. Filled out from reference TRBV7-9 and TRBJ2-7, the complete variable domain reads DTGVSQNPRHKITKRGQNVTFRCDPISEHNRLYWYRQTLGQGPEFLTYFQNEAQLEKSRLLSDRFSAERPKGSFSTLEIQRTEQGDSAMYLCASSSDLGFSGYEQYFGPGTRLTVT.

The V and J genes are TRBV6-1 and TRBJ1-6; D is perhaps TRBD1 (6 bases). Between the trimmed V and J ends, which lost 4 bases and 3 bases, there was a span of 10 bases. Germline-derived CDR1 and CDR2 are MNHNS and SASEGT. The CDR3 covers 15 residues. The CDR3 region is CASSVTGGYNSPLHF. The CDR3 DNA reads TGTGCCAGCAGTGTGACAGGAGGCTATAATTCACCCCTCCACTTT.